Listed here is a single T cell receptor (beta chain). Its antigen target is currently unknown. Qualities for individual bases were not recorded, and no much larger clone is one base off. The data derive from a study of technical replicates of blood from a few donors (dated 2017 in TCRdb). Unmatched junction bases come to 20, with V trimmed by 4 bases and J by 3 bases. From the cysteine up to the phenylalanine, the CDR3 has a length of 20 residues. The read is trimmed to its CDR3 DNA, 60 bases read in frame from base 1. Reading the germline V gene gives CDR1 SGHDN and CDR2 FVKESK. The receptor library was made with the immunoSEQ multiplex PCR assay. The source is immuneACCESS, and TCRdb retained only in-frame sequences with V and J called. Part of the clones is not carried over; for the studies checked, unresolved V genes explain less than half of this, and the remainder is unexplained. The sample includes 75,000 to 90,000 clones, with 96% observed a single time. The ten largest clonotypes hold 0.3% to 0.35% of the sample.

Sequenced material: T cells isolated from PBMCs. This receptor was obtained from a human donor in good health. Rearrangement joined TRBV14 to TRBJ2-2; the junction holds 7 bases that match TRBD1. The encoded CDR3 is CASSPRGLPYSSGYTGELFF. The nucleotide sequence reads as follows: TGTGCCAGCAGCCCGAGGGGGCTACCCTATAGCAGTGGTTACACCGGGGAGCTGTTTTTT.